The 22 T cell receptor beta chains given below trace back to one sample, sequenced in a study of blood T cell repertoires in COVID-19. Some clones are missing from TCRdb's copy, which holds only in-frame ones; the method was immunoSEQ multiplex PCR. The sample yields approximately 130,000 clones, 70% to 80% seen once. The specimen sequenced was peripheral blood. These receptors were obtained from a human donor in a cohort sampled during active COVID-19.

This clone was observed once. The chain employs TRBV7-8 and TRBJ2-1; 12 positions match TRBD2. The germline V gene encodes CDR1 SGHVS and CDR2 FQNEAQ. This CDR3 has 15 amino acids. The junction had 4 bases not matched to a gene; V was cut back by 5 bases and J by 5 bases. The CDR3 loop reads CASSKTSGGNNEQFF. DNA for the CDR3: TGTGCCAGCAGCAAGACTAGCGGGGGAAACAATGAGCAGTTCTTC.

This chain joins TRBV2 and TRBJ1-1; D is undetermined. Trimming removed 5 bases at V and 1 base at J, with 14 bases between. Germline CDR1 reads SNHLY; CDR2 reads FYNNEI. This CDR3 is built from 15 residues. The CDR3 loop reads CASSSRRVGNTEAFF. CDR3 sequence (DNA): TGTGCCAGCAGTTCCCGACGGGTTGGGAACACTGAAGCTTTCTTT.

Judged by abundance, this clone is medium-sized. This chain links TRBV4-1 with TRBJ1-2; 10 nucleotides match TRBD1. The CDR3 has 13 amino acids. CDR1 is MGHRA, CDR2 YSYEKL, per germline. V shed 3 bases and J 7 bases; nucleotides not matched to a gene: 2. CDR3 protein: CASSHGQGGGYTF. In nucleotides, the CDR3 is TGCGCCAGCAGCCACGGACAGGGGGGTGGCTACACCTTC.

This chain connects TRBV7-9 to TRBJ2-6, with 7 bases matching TRBD1. This CDR3 is 18 amino acids long. Per germline, CDR1 SEHNR and CDR2 FQNEAQ (reference sequence). V shed 6 bases and J 1 base; nucleotides not matched to a gene: 12. The CDR3: CASRGAGTALSGANVLTF. The CDR3 DNA sequence: TGTGCCAGCAGAGGGGCCGGGACAGCCTTATCTGGGGCCAACGTCCTGACTTTC.

The chain's CDR3 is CASSYEYRGGYEQYF. The CDR3 DNA reads TGTGCCAGCAGTTATGAATACCGGGGAGGCTACGAGCAGTACTTC. The V and J genes are TRBV6-5 and TRBJ2-7, with D tentatively TRBD2 (6 bases). Looked up from germline, CDR1 is MNHEY and CDR2 is SVGAGI. CDR3 length: 15 amino acids. V was clipped by 3 bases and J by 3 bases, with 15 bases between them.

This clone was recorded a few times. This rearrangement joins TRBV19 to TRBJ2-7; D may be TRBD2 (5 bases). Germline V gives CDR1 LNHDA, CDR2 SQIVND (reference sequence). The CDR3 extends over 12 amino acids. The V end was cut by 9 bases, the J end by 6 bases, with 15 bases between. The CDR3 nucleotides are TGTGCCAGCCTCGGGGAAATGGGCGAGCAGTACTTC. It specifies CASLGEMGEQYF.

The CDR3 DNA sequence: TGTGCCAGCAGTCAAACCGGACTAGCGGGGACCTACGAGCAGTACTTC. Its protein is CASSQTGLAGTYEQYF. The chain employs TRBV7-8 and TRBJ2-7; 12 bases map to TRBD2. The trim removed 6 bases at V and 2 bases at J, leaving 8 bases unmatched. CDR1 is SGHVS, CDR2 FQNEAQ, per germline. CDR3 length: 16 residues.

A remark on this clone: This specimen includes other DNA sequences encoding the same CDR3. This chain uses TRBV19 with TRBJ2-7, with D possibly being TRBD1 (6 bases). V was pared by 8 bases and J by 2 bases, with 16 bases between. The CDR3 contains 14 residues. CDR1 is LNHDA and CDR2 is SQIVND in the germline V gene (reference sequence). The CDR3 loop is CASQSRDNAYEQYF. CDR3 nucleotides: TGTGCCAGTCAGTCCCGGGACAACGCCTACGAGCAGTACTTC.

V gene TRBV7-2 combines with J gene TRBJ2-3; D is undetermined. The V and J ends lost 1 base and 2 bases respectively, with 4 bases between them. Germline loops: CDR1 SGHTA, CDR2 FQGNSA. The CDR3 spans 13 residues. CDR3 sequence reads: CASSLGATDTQYF. The CDR3 bases are TGTGCCAGCAGCTTAGGGGCCACAGATACGCAGTATTTT.

The chain carries TRBV28 and TRBJ1-2; TRBD1 aligns across 9 bases. Trimming at V came to 2 bases and at J to 2 bases, leaving 3 bases not matched to a gene. Germline CDR1 and CDR2: MDHEN and SYDVKM. CDR3 length: 15 amino acids. CDR3: CASSLSGQGNYGYTF. The CDR3 nucleotides read TGTGCCAGCAGTTTAAGCGGACAGGGGAACTATGGCTACACCTTC.

This clone was counted a single time. The chain is built from TRBV4-1 and TRBJ2-7; D call uncertain. This CDR3 region has 14 residues. Trimming removed 0 bases from V and 6 bases from J, with 12 bases in between. In germline, CDR1 is MGHRA, CDR2 YSYEKL. The CDR3 region has the DNA TGCGCCAGCAGCCAAGACGACCGCGGTGGCGAGCAGTACTTC. It yields the protein CASSQDDRGGEQYF.

This clone was counted only a few times. This chain joins TRBV4-1 and TRBJ1-6, with a weak D call TRBD1 (5 bases). Germline values: CDR1 MGHRA, CDR2 YSYEKL. The CDR3 totals 16 residues. V was clipped by 3 bases and J by 6 bases, with 15 bases between them. CDR3 DNA: TGCGCCAGCAGCCAGTATTCCGGGACTTCTAATTCACCCCTCCACTTT. Amino acid sequence: CASSQYSGTSNSPLHF.

In this sample, this clone turned up a few times. The chain combines TRBV7-6 with TRBJ2-1; TRBD1 matches at 9 bases. The junction had 6 bases not matched to a gene; V was cut back by 5 bases and J by 4 bases. Germline V gene data show CDR1 as SGHVS and CDR2 as FNYEAQ. The CDR3 is made up of 15 amino acids. The CDR3 sequence is CASSLGTGFYNEQFF. The CDR3 DNA reads TGTGCCAGCAGCCTAGGGACAGGGTTTTACAATGAGCAGTTCTTC.

This clone was counted ten times or more. This chain joins TRBV6-5 and TRBJ2-7; 7 positions agree with TRBD2. Germline CDR1 MNHEY, CDR2 SVGAGI. The V and J ends lost 8 bases and 1 base, in that order; junction bases with no gene match: 8. The CDR3 covers 14 residues. CDR3 nucleotides: TGTGCCAGCTGGGGGGAGGGGCTGTCCTACGAGCAGTACTTC. Amino acids: CASWGEGLSYEQYF.

The genes are TRBV7-9 and TRBJ2-6; TRBD1 aligns across 8 bases. Germline V gene data show CDR1 as SEHNR and CDR2 as FQNEAQ (reference sequence). V was pared by 1 base and J by 3 bases, with 5 bases of the junction left unmatched. The CDR3 spans 17 residues. DNA for the CDR3: TGTGCCAGCAGCTTAGATCGGACAGGGCTTGGGGCCAACGTCCTGACTTTC. This gives the protein CASSLDRTGLGANVLTF. Full variable domain (rest looked up from reference TRBV7-9 and TRBJ2-6): DTGVSQNPRHKITKRGQNVTFRCDPISEHNRLYWYRQTLGQGPEFLTYFQNEAQLEKSRLLSDRFSAERPKGSFSTLEIQRTEQGDSAMYLCASSLDRTGLGANVLTFGAGSRLTVL.

The chain joins TRBV14 to TRBJ2-1; 7 positions match TRBD1. The V gene end was trimmed by 4 bases and the J gene end by 7 bases; junction bases not matched to a gene: 7. This CDR3 contains 14 residues. The germline gives CDR1 SGHDN, CDR2 FVKESK. CDR3 sequence reads: CASSRWDRGNEQFF. CDR3 bases: TGTGCCAGCAGCCGGTGGGACAGAGGTAATGAGCAGTTCTTC.

V is TRBV6-6 and J is TRBJ1-6; the match to TRBD1 covers 7 bases. The germline gives CDR1 MNHNY, CDR2 SVGAGI (reference sequence). The V segment lost 4 bases and the J segment 14 bases; nucleotides outside the gene matches: 14. The CDR3 covers 15 residues. The CDR3 sequence is CASSLLGQDLGALHF. The CDR3 coding sequence is TGTGCCAGCAGTTTACTCGGACAGGACCTCGGGGCCCTCCACTTT.

The V and J genes are TRBV7-3 and TRBJ2-1; possibly TRBD2 for D (6 bases). Germline CDR1 and CDR2: SGHTA and FQGTGA. Trimming took 6 bases from V and 0 from J, leaving 12 bases between them. This CDR3 comprises 15 residues. The DNA for the CDR3 is TGTGCCAGCAGTTTGGACGGGGGCTCCTACAATGAGCAGTTCTTC. It encodes CASSLDGGSYNEQFF.

The chain joins TRBV4-1 to TRBJ2-7; D not resolved. The CDR3 is made up of 14 amino acids. V was pared by 3 bases and J by 3 bases, with 12 bases between. CDR1 MGHRA and CDR2 YSYEKL come from the germline V gene. The CDR3 DNA reads as TGCGCCAGCAGCCAGGGTAGCAGCCTCTACGAGCAGTACTTC. This gives the protein CASSQGSSLYEQYF.

This chain links TRBV6-5 with TRBJ1-1, with 10 bases fitting TRBD1. This CDR3 has 14 residues. CDR1 is MNHEY, CDR2 SVGAGI, per germline. V lost 7 bases to trimming and J lost 1 base; unmatched junction nucleotides: 3. CDR3 region: CASNRDRGNTEAFF. The CDR3 nucleotides read TGTGCCAGCAACCGGGACAGGGGGAACACTGAAGCTTTCTTT.

This clone has a handful of counts. The V and J genes are TRBV28 and TRBJ2-7, with D tentatively TRBD2 (6 bases). Trimming removed 2 bases at V and 4 bases at J, with 18 bases between. Germline V gene sequence: CDR1 MDHEN, CDR2 SYDVKM. The CDR3 is made up of 16 amino acids. The CDR3, as DNA: TGTGCCAGCAGTTTACAGGGATCGGGGGAGTGGTACGAGCAGTACTTC. It encodes CASSLQGSGEWYEQYF.

This clone appeared a single time. The chain recombines TRBV5-1 with TRBJ1-1; 9 bases agree with TRBD1. V trimming: 0 bases; J trimming: 0 bases; junction bases outside the gene matches: 6. The CDR3 sequence is 17 residues long. Germline V gene sequence: CDR1 SGHRS, CDR2 YFSETQ. CDR3 nucleotide sequence: TGCGCCAGCAGCTTGGCCAGGACAGGGGTTATGAACACTGAAGCTTTCTTT. Protein sequence: CASSLARTGVMNTEAFF.